A selection of T cell receptor beta chains follows, all from one sample in a study of T cell repertoires in ileal Crohn's disease. The assay was immunoSEQ multiplex PCR, and TCRdb's table has in-frame clones only and misses some. The sample includes about 13,000 clones, roughly 73% of them seen just once. The sample taken for sequencing was ileal tissue. The receptors originated from an adult with Crohn's disease. Both conserved end residues are part of each CDR3. The D gene is left open where the match is weak. Where a row states a size, it is once, few, many or the class of an expanded clone; other rows omit it.

CASTSGPGEQFF	TGTGCCAGCACTTCCGGGCCAGGGGAGCAGTTCTTC	.	TRBJ2-1	.	TRBV6-6
CASTESSSYEQYF	TGTGCCAGCACTGAAAGTAGCTCCTACGAGCAGTACTTC	.	TRBJ2-7	.	TRBV6-5
CASSQSGTGSEQYF	TGCGCCAGCAGCCAATCCGGGACAGGGAGCGAGCAGTACTTC	TRBD1	TRBJ2-7	.	TRBV4-1
CASSWQAPRYEQYF	TGTGCCAGCAGCTGGCAGGCCCCCCGCTACGAGCAGTACTTC	.	TRBJ2-7	.	TRBV5-5
CASSHQAGAGGTEAFF	TGTGCCAGTAGTCATCAGGCGGGAGCCGGGGGCACTGAAGCTTTCTTT	.	TRBJ1-1	few	TRBV19
CASSLEAVWRGNYGYTF	TGTGCCAGCAGCTTAGAAGCGGTTTGGCGGGGGAACTATGGCTACACCTTC	.	TRBJ1-2	.	TRBV7-8
CASSGGGGETQYF	TGTGCTAGCAGTGGGGGGGGCGGAGAGACCCAGTACTTC	.	TRBJ2-5	.	TRBV7-7
CASSDGGAVTDTQYF	TGTGCCAGCAGCGACGGGGGGGCCGTCACAGATACGCAGTATTTT	TRBD2	TRBJ2-3	.	TRBV9
CASRRVSYEQYF	TGTGCCAGCAGGCGGGTTAGTTACGAGCAGTACTTC	.	TRBJ2-7	.	TRBV5-8
CASSIVPRTGPSYEQYF	TGTGCCAGTAGTATAGTCCCTCGGACAGGGCCCTCCTACGAGCAGTACTTC	TRBD1	TRBJ2-7	.	TRBV19
CASGRGDRGTDTQYF	TGTGCTAGTGGGCGGGGGGACAGGGGCACAGATACGCAGTATTTT	.	TRBJ2-3	.	TRBV12-5
CASSDSATGLNTEAFF	TGCGCCAGCAGCGATTCCGCGACAGGGCTGAACACTGAAGCTTTCTTT	TRBD1	TRBJ1-1	few	TRBV5-1
CASSKEPDTQYF	TGTGCCAGCAGCAAAGAGCCAGATACGCAGTATTTT	.	TRBJ2-3	few	TRBV21-1
CASSADRGDQPQHF	TGTGCCAGCAGCGCGGACAGGGGAGATCAGCCCCAGCATTTT	TRBD1	TRBJ1-5	.	TRBV9
CSVAQANNYGYTF	TGCAGCGTAGCACAGGCTAATAACTATGGCTACACCTTC	.	TRBJ1-2	.	TRBV29-1
CASSLWEGEKLFF	TGTGCCAGCAGCCTATGGGAGGGAGAAAAACTGTTTTTT	.	TRBJ1-4	.	TRBV11-2
CASSQEREGQETQYF	TGTGCCAGCAGCCAAGAGCGGGAGGGCCAAGAGACCCAGTACTTC	TRBD2	TRBJ2-5	few	TRBV4-2
CAWSPYRQGPQNIQYF	TGTGCCTGGAGTCCCTACCGACAGGGGCCCCAAAACATTCAGTACTTC	TRBD1	TRBJ2-4	.	TRBV30
CASSANPGVGGQYF	TGTGCCAGCAGCGCAAACCCGGGGGTCGGGGGGCAGTACTTC	.	TRBJ2-7	.	TRBV7-3
CASSQDGGVDTQYF	TGTGCCAGCAGCCAAGACGGAGGTGTGGATACGCAGTATTTT	.	TRBJ2-3	.	TRBV14
CASSLQGARGNTIYF	TGTGCCAGCAGCTTACAGGGGGCGCGCGGAAACACCATATATTTT	TRBD1	TRBJ1-3	once	TRBV11-2
CASSPLGQGYNEQFF	TGTGCCAGCAGTCCCCTGGGACAGGGCTACAATGAGCAGTTCTTC	TRBD1	TRBJ2-1	.	TRBV28
CASSPTGGSYNEQFF	TGTGCTAGCAGCCCAACAGGGGGATCCTACAATGAGCAGTTCTTC	TRBD1	TRBJ2-1	.	TRBV7-7
CASSIGGGAQFF	TGTGCCAGTAGTATTGGGGGGGGCGCGCAGTTCTTC	.	TRBJ2-1	.	TRBV19
CASSLNTGELFF	TGTGCCAGCAGCCTGAACACCGGGGAGCTGTTTTTT	.	TRBJ2-2	.	TRBV7-6
CASSPNTGTRFNQPQHF	TGTGCCAGCAGTCCTAACACAGGGACCCGATTCAATCAGCCCCAGCATTTT	.	TRBJ1-5	.	TRBV2
CATGTGGSGANVLTF	TGTGCCACCGGGACAGGGGGATCTGGGGCCAACGTCCTGACTTTC	TRBD1	TRBJ2-6	.	TRBV6-1
CATALGGYEGTQYF	TGTGCCACCGCCTTGGGGGGGTATGAGGGGACCCAGTACTTC	TRBD2	TRBJ2-5	.	TRBV10-3
CASSVDVQTRNTIYF	TGTGCCAGCAGCGTAGATGTACAGACCAGAAACACCATATATTTT	.	TRBJ1-3	.	TRBV9
CASSVVLGTEAFF	TGTGCCAGCAGCGTAGTTCTAGGTACCGAAGCTTTCTTT	.	TRBJ1-1	.	TRBV9
CASSPRTSGRTDTQYF	TGTGCCAGCAGCCCCCGGACTAGCGGGCGGACAGATACGCAGTATTTT	TRBD2	TRBJ2-3	.	TRBV7-2
CASSEGWRSRGHYEQYF	TGTGCCAGCAGTGAAGGTTGGCGCTCTCGGGGTCACTACGAGCAGTACTTC	.	TRBJ2-7	.	TRBV2
CASNERNPQGAMGTEAFF	TGTGCCAGCAATGAGAGAAACCCGCAGGGGGCAATGGGCACTGAAGCTTTCTTT	TRBD1	TRBJ1-1	.	TRBV27
CASSYPGPGTDTQYF	TGTGCCAGCAGCTATCCTGGGCCAGGCACAGATACGCAGTATTTT	.	TRBJ2-3	.	TRBV7-9
CASTPDRGLNQPQHF	TGTGCCAGCACCCCGGACAGGGGATTAAATCAGCCCCAGCATTTT	TRBD1	TRBJ1-5	large	TRBV6-5